This paragraph reports one T cell receptor beta chain. This entry comes from a study of tumor-infiltrating lymphocytes in oesophageal squamous cell carcinoma. MiXCR was run by TCRdb on the PCR reads, yielding one entry per CDR3 protein. The sample yields some 14,000 distinct CDR3 sequences, roughly half seen once. Sequencing used blood. This TCR was sampled from a male donor with esophageal squamous cell carcinoma.

In DNA, the CDR3 is TGTGCCAGCAGGGTGAGGGGGACCGGGGAGCTGTTTTTT. Translating gives CASRVRGTGELFF. The chain combines TRBV12-3 or TRBV12-4 with TRBJ2-3, with TRBD1 as a possible D gene (6 bases). The tail of the sequence fits TRBJ2-2 better, so the J call may be wrong. The CDR3 length is 13 residues.